Reported below is one TCR beta chain. Its specific antigen is unknown. No base quality information exists; no much larger clone differs at one position. In total, more than 500 healthy bone marrow donors made up the cohort. At the time of sampling, all cohort members were nominally healthy, though unrecorded immune exposures were likely present. The donor tested CMV seronegative, placing the donor among the 300 to 450 seronegative members of the cohort. Every donor gave a peripheral blood sample, and the peripheral blood mononuclear cells from that sample were used for TCR beta sequencing. The Qiagen DNeasy Blood Extraction Kit was used to extract genomic DNA from the blood cell samples. The germline V gene (reference sequence) provides CDR1 LNHDA and CDR2 SQIVND. V is pruned by 10 bases and J by 4 bases, leaving 5 bases of the junction without a gene match. Taken from cysteine to phenylalanine, the CDR3 has 12 residues. Only the CDR3 part of the read is kept: 36 bases, read in frame from the first base.

The library relied on the immunoSEQ multiplex PCR assay. For the multiplex PCR, a mixture combining 60 forward primers for TCR Vbeta segments and 13 reverse primers for TCR Jbeta segments was used. A multiplex PCR assay on genomic DNA amplified the CDR3 region of rearranged TCR beta genes. Amplified TCR beta libraries were sequenced as 87-base-pair reads on the Illumina HiSeq System. The published analysis was carried out like this. A later analysis tallied around 82 million unique TCR beta chains across the roughly 610 repertoires, and some 10 million of those chains were shared by two or more donors. A nearest-neighbor algorithm error-corrected the raw reads and collapsed the reads into unique sequences, merging closely related sequences to remove PCR and sequencing errors. V, D and J gene segments were assigned by aligning CDR3 sequences to IMGT reference sequences. For a sequence to be retained, a match of at least six nucleotides to both a V gene segment and a J gene segment was required. Rearrangements were classified as productive when the CDR3 lacked stop codons and remained in frame with V and J, and all other rearrangements were classified as non-productive. Following IMGT convention, CDR3 was defined as the stretch from the second conserved V-encoded cysteine up to the conserved J-encoded phenylalanine. The earlier analysis of about 530 of the donors excluded any sequence lacking an unambiguous match to a single V gene segment. An earlier analysis of a few hundred of the donors classified V segments as functional when productive rearrangements were above 56.7% and as segregating when the standard deviation between donors was above 5%. To diagnose cytomegalovirus status from the catalog of TCR beta chain sequences, a statistical classification framework was built. V and J gene assignment, in a later analysis, came from comparing TCR nucleotide sequences with IMGT/GENE-DB human TR gene sequences. In a later analysis, CDR3 sequences and most-parsimonious VDJ recombination scenarios were assigned using the TCRdist pipeline. In a later analysis, each TCR beta chain was defined by its CDR3 amino acid sequence together with its V-gene family, and reads lacking a unique V-gene family were excluded. In a later analysis, several hundred highly shared, low-generation-probability nucleotide sequences were removed to address suspected cross-contamination and a sequencing artifact. For each public chain, a later analysis derived a clonal expansion index from normalized ranks of inferred template counts within each repertoire. Generation probabilities in a later analysis came from a VDJ recombination model fitted to out-of-frame rearrangements, and those results were checked against IGoR. In a later analysis, hypergeometric tests were used to score TCR-TCR, TCR-HLA and TCR-CMV co-occurrence, with a repertoire-size bias correction applied to TCR pairs. To estimate false discovery rates, a later analysis permuted the HLA or CMV assignments 20 times. In a later analysis, co-occurring TCRs were grouped with DBSCAN, and TCRdist sequence similarity was added when clustering was performed within HLA-allele-positive subsets. Co-occurrence clustering excluded repertoires with fewer than 30,000 or more than 120,000 public chains, plus five with anomalous nucleotide sharing. In its TCRdb copy, this immuneACCESS table keeps in-frame sequences only and misses some clones. Where compared with another copy, unresolved V genes explain less than half of these, and the others have no known cause. Clonal size and the V and J genes are those of that table, whereas D and trimming came from the DNA. This sample gives 150,000 to 200,000 clones in total; roughly 87% of them show up just once. The ten largest clonotypes hold more than 0.4% of the sample.

This sample stems from a study of cytomegalovirus exposure and HLA in healthy donors (dated by TCRdb to about 2017). For the wider study: An earlier analysis of about 560 of the donors reported 276 Gb of sequence data and 90 million to 120 million unique TCR beta sequences obtained from around 170 million T cells. The study used immunosequencing to profile the T cell repertoires of approximately 630 subjects and linked those repertoires to cytomegalovirus serostatus. Typing coverage varied by locus: about 620-630 donors for A, B, C, DRB1 and DQB1; more than 500 for DQA1; 606 for DPA1; approximately 450 for DPB1. In a later analysis, previously published TCR beta repertoires from 500 to 750 donors were re-analyzed and high-resolution HLA genotyping was added so that TCR occurrence patterns could be studied. Every discovery cohort repertoire had been produced on one sequencing platform. The later analysis used no new phenotypic data to find candidate immune exposures, relying instead on TCR beta sequences and their occurrence across donors. Along with the approximately 600-subject first cohort, a separate validation cohort of over a hundred different subjects was used. Approximately 330 gigabases of sequencing data and 70 million to 95 million unique TCR sequences made up an early release that covered over 550 HLA-typed donors. In an earlier analysis of 500 to 650 of the donors, high-throughput TCR beta sequencing was used to judge whether each TCR beta V gene segment behaved as functional or pseudogenic. A later genetic analysis took genome-wide SNP genotypes for about 65% of the roughly 670 donors and used that subset as a discovery cohort. To predict cytomegalovirus infection status, the study brought together high-throughput TCR immunosequencing, statistical association of individual TCRs with disease status, and machine learning. Both class I and class II loci were covered by HLA typing, at four-digit resolution. Donor age, sex, ethnicity and CMV serostatus were compiled alongside the repertoire data. The genetic ancestry cluster associated with self-reported Caucasian donors included around four fifths of the 300 to 400 genotyped donors. A handful of DR-DQ haplotypes were handled as single units for association and clustering because linkage in the cohort was strong. The study was designed to test whether signatures of past pathogen exposure could be identified by cataloging public T cell receptors. Across 300 to 400 genotyped donors of the cohort, an average of about 240,000 unique TCR beta nucleotide sequences per donor were sequenced, and approximately 19% of those sequences were non-productive.

General findings and caveats noted by the study authors: The authors suggested that the approach could potentially be generalized to other disease states and immunological phenotypes. In both the original and validation cohorts, the classifier was reported to diagnose cytomegalovirus status with high specificity and sensitivity. A further reported finding was that TCR beta sequences accurately predicted the HLA-A and HLA-B alleles for most subjects in the first cohort. Correlated functional status among segregating V segments might be attributable to linkage disequilibrium, but an unknown experimental factor could not be ruled out. Because some donors lacked HLA typing at each locus, the association tests relied only on the typed subset. When HLA alleles, especially DR and DQ, strongly co-occurred, attributing TCR associations to individual alleles was difficult. Only TCR beta chains were sequenced in this cohort, and the absence of alpha or paired-chain data limited detectable features. A cluster of highly shared sequence variants was judged likely to represent a technical artifact of the sequencing pipeline. According to a later analysis, parvovirus B19, influenza, CMV and Epstein-Barr virus appeared linked to several top co-occurrence clusters. According to a later genetic analysis, donors in an Asian-associated ancestry cluster had fewer N-insertions in productive TCRs than the approximately 670-donor mean. At a false discovery rate of 0.05, a later analysis linked 16,951 TCR beta sequences to specific HLA alleles. Broadly in line with IMGT annotations, most TCR beta V segments showed up in productive rearrangements about 87% or about 30% of the time in an earlier analysis of approximately 640 of the donors. Sequencing depth was assumed to be roughly uniform across donors in the presence/absence analyses, though that assumption may not hold. Most TCR sequences were observed very rarely across donors, whereas some public TCRs were present in many individuals. Immune exposure information for the cohort was limited to CMV serostatus. According to a later analysis, TCR association rates differed among HLA loci, with DRB1 alleles showing the most associated TCRs and HLA-C alleles showing the fewest. Most CMV-associated TCR beta chains appeared to be HLA-restricted in a later analysis, and the HLA associations seemed to be driven largely by CMV exposure. In the study, 150 to 200 TCR beta chains were listed as associated with cytomegalovirus. Because the 87-base-pair reads could not distinguish some IMGT-functional V segments, including TRBV6-2 and TRBV6-3, those segments were excluded. The earlier analysis of 587 of the donors excluded seventeen rarely observed V segments, including chromosome 9 orphons, because counts were too low. An association between a missense DCLRE1C variant and V-gene and J-gene trimming of TCR beta chains was found in a later genetic analysis and replicated in an independent cohort. In vitro tests confirmed that three of the cytomegalovirus-associated TCR beta chains recognize cytomegalovirus antigens. In a later analysis, HLA-associated TCR beta chains were found to be more clonally expanded and to have lower generation probabilities than equally common non-associated chains.

Sequenced material: PBMCs. The origin of this receptor is a woman aged 45-60 years in good health and CMV-seronegative. The chain is made from TRBV19 and TRBJ2-5, and 8 junctional nucleotides match TRBD1. The nucleotide sequence is given as TGTGCCACCGGACAGGGAAGAGAGACCCAGTACTTC. Its amino acids are CATGQGRETQYF.